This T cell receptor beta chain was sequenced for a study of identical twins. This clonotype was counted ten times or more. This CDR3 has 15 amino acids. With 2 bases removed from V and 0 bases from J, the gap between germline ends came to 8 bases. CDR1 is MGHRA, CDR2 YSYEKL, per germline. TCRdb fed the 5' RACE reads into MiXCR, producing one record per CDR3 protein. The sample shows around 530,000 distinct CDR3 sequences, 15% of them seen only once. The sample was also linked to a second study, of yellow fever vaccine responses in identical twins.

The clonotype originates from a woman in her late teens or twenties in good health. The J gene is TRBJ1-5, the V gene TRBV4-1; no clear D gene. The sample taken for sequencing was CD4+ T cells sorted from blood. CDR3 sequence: CASSQIDYSNQPQHF. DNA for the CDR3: TGCGCCAGCAGCCAAATTGACTATAGCAATCAGCCCCAGCATTTT.